Below are 20 T cell receptor beta chains sequenced from a single sample in a study of T cell changes during pregnancy in multiple sclerosis. TCRdb's copy holds only in-frame clones and misses some; the assay was immunoSEQ multiplex PCR. The data hold 55,000 to 95,000 clones, with around 94% observed a single time. The specimen was peripheral blood, collected in the second trimester of pregnancy. These receptors all come from a female donor in good health, enrolled as a control in a pregnancy study.

This chain connects TRBV7-2 to TRBJ1-1, with D perhaps TRBD1 (6 bases). CDR1 is SGHTA and CDR2 is FQGNSA in the germline V gene. The CDR3 runs 13 residues. V lost 4 bases to trimming and J lost 5 bases, with 11 bases between them. The CDR3 coding sequence is TGTGCCAGCAGCTACCAGGGGTCGACTGAAGCTTTCTTT. Translating it yields CASSYQGSTEAFF.

The chain combines TRBV7-3 with TRBJ1-1; D may be TRBD1 (5 bases). Trimming cost V 5 bases and J 5 bases, with 12 bases left between them. This CDR3 region has 13 residues. CDR1 is SGHTA, CDR2 FQGTGA, per germline. CDR3: CASSVQGSTEAFF. The CDR3 DNA follows: TGTGCCAGCAGCGTTCAGGGATCTACTGAAGCTTTCTTT. Full variable domain (outside the CDR3, taken from reference TRBV7-3 and TRBJ1-1): GAGVSQTPSNKVTEKGKYVELRCDPISGHTALYWYRQSLGQGPEFLIYFQGTGAADDSGLPNDRFFAVRPEGSVSTLKIQRTERGDSAVYLCASSVQGSTEAFFGQGTRLTVV.

This chain connects TRBV7-2 to TRBJ1-6, with 7 bases lining up with TRBD1. The CDR3 length is 16 residues. Losses at the gene ends were 1 base for V and 3 bases for J; bases not matched to a gene: 3. Germline assignment: CDR1 SGHTA and CDR2 FQGNSA. The CDR3 spells CASSLVGTDYNSPLHF. The CDR3 bases are TGTGCCAGCAGCTTAGTCGGGACAGACTATAATTCACCCCTCCACTTT. The full variable domain, completed using reference TRBV7-2 and TRBJ1-6, is GAGVSQSPSNKVTEKGKDVELRCDPISGHTALYWYRQSLGQGLEFLIYFQGNSAPDKSGLPSDRFSAERTGGSVSTLTIQRTQQEDSAVYLCASSLVGTDYNSPLHFGNGTRLTVT.

The gene calls are TRBV18 and TRBJ1-5; 7 bases align to TRBD1. The V gene end was trimmed by 4 bases and the J gene end by 5 bases; junction bases not matched to a gene: 11. Germline V gene data show CDR1 as KGHSH and CDR2 as LQKENI. This CDR3 has 16 residues. CDR3 bases: TGTGCCAGCTCACTAACTTCGGGGACAGTTGATCAGCCCCAGCATTTT. Translation gives CASSLTSGTVDQPQHF.

This rearrangement joins TRBV7-3 to TRBJ1-1, with a weak D call TRBD1 (5 bases). Germline CDR1 reads SGHTA; CDR2 reads FQGTGA. Trimming took off 1 base at V and 3 bases at J, with 12 bases between the two ends. The CDR3 contains 15 residues. CDR3 sequence: CASSLSGAGDTEAFF. CDR3 nucleotide sequence: TGTGCCAGCAGCTTAAGCGGGGCCGGGGACACTGAAGCTTTCTTT.

The chain couples TRBV7-2 to TRBJ2-1; 8 bases fit TRBD1. Germline V gene data show CDR1 as SGHTA and CDR2 as FQGNSA. V trimming: 5 bases; J trimming: 7 bases; junction bases outside the gene matches: 10. This CDR3 region has 15 residues. The CDR3 is CASSRDRGFRNEQFF. The CDR3 region has the DNA TGTGCCAGCAGCCGTGACAGGGGTTTTAGGAATGAGCAGTTCTTC. The full variable domain, rest sourced from reference TRBV7-2 and TRBJ2-1, is GAGVSQSPSNKVTEKGKDVELRCDPISGHTALYWYRQSLGQGLEFLIYFQGNSAPDKSGLPSDRFSAERTGGSVSTLTIQRTQQEDSAVYLCASSRDRGFRNEQFFGPGTRLTVL.

The chain combines TRBV4-2 with TRBJ2-1, with 7 bases that match TRBD2. The CDR3 is 16 amino acids. V trimming: 1 base; J trimming: 5 bases; junction bases outside the gene matches: 8. The germline V gene has CDR1 LGHNA and CDR2 YNFKEQ. The CDR3, as DNA: TGTGCCAGCAGCCAAGGCGGCAGCGGGGCCCACAATGAGCAGTTCTTC. Its translation is CASSQGGSGAHNEQFF.

The gene calls are TRBV4-3 and TRBJ2-7, with D perhaps TRBD1 (5 bases). Looked up from germline, CDR1 is LGHNA and CDR2 is YSLEER. Trimming left V 3 bases short and J 0 bases short, with 12 bases between. This CDR3 region has 15 residues. The CDR3 bases are TGCGCCAGCAGCCAGAGAGTCAGGGACTCCTACGAGCAGTACTTC. Translating gives CASSQRVRDSYEQYF.

The V and J genes are TRBV7-9 and TRBJ2-7; no clear D. Germline V gene lookup returns CDR1 SEHNR and CDR2 FQNEAQ (reference sequence). V gave up 1 base and J gave up 2 bases, with 15 bases separating them. The CDR3 runs to 16 residues. CDR3 amino acids: CASSLGGQAATYEQYF. In nucleotides, the CDR3 is TGTGCCAGCAGCTTAGGTGGGCAGGCTGCTACCTACGAGCAGTACTTC.

Only one count was recorded for this clone. V usage is TRBV7-9 and J usage is TRBJ1-5; no firm D call. Germline CDR1 is SEHNR and CDR2 is FQNEAQ (reference sequence). Trimming removed 1 base from V and 8 bases from J, with 9 bases in between. The CDR3 sequence is 13 residues long. The CDR3 here is CASSLGGNKPQHF. DNA for the CDR3: TGTGCCAGCAGCTTAGGAGGGAATAAGCCCCAGCATTTT.

The CDR3 DNA sequence: TGTGCCAGTAGTATTAAGGGGGACAGGCGCTCCTACGAGCAGTACTTC. Protein sequence: CASSIKGDRRSYEQYF. The chain couples TRBV19 to TRBJ2-7; 8 positions agree with TRBD1. CDR3 length equals 16 residues. Trimming took 3 bases from V and 0 from J; bases not matched to a gene: 7. Germline V gives CDR1 LNHDA, CDR2 SQIVND (reference sequence).

For the CDR3, the DNA is TGTGCCAGCAGCCCCCGACTAGCGGGGGGGCCGGATACGCAGTATTTT. It specifies CASSPRLAGGPDTQYF. The gene calls are TRBV28 and TRBJ2-3, with 14 bases that match TRBD2. The V segment lost 6 bases and the J segment 6 bases; nucleotides outside the gene matches: 8. The CDR3 is 16 amino acids. Germline CDR1 and CDR2: MDHEN and SYDVKM.

The chain combines TRBV2 with TRBJ1-3, with D unresolved. This CDR3 comprises 10 residues. The V end was cut by 6 bases, the J end by 6 bases, with 3 bases between. CDR1 and CDR2 (germline): SNHLY, FYNNEI. In nucleotides, the CDR3 is TGTGCCAGCAGCCAAAACACCATATATTTT. It encodes CASSQNTIYF.

This rearrangement joins TRBV27 to TRBJ2-7; TRBD1 is a possible D gene (5 bases). V was clipped by 6 bases and J by 9 bases, with 30 bases between them. CDR1 MNHEY and CDR2 SMNVEV come from the germline V gene (reference sequence). The CDR3 contains 17 residues. CDR3 nucleotide sequence: TGTGCCAGCAGAATGACAGCTCAGGTCTACCTTAAAGCGCGGCAGTACTTC. This sequence encodes CASRMTAQVYLKARQYF.

This clone came up once. The chain recombines TRBV19 with TRBJ2-1; 11 nucleotides agree with TRBD2. J was trimmed by 2 bases and V by 6 bases; bases with no gene match: 6. Germline-derived CDR1 and CDR2 are LNHDA and SQIVND (reference sequence). The CDR3 runs 16 residues. The CDR3 nucleotides read TGTGCCAGTAGCATCCGACTAGCGGGGACCTACAATGAGCAGTTCTTC. Protein sequence: CASSIRLAGTYNEQFF.

This clone was detected only once. The CDR3 DNA is TGTGCCAGCAGTCCCCGTCGAGGAAAGACCCGCACCATATATTTT. This gives the protein CASSPRRGKTRTIYF. This chain connects TRBV28 to TRBJ1-3; D gene unclear. The length of the CDR3 is 15 residues. V was cut by 5 bases and J by 9 bases, with 20 bases left in between. Per the germline V gene, CDR1 is MDHEN and CDR2 is SYDVKM.

The rearrangement joins TRBV7-9 to TRBJ1-2, with 10 bases matching TRBD1. CDR1 is SEHNR and CDR2 is FQNEAQ in the germline V gene (reference sequence). V was clipped by 2 bases and J by 5 bases; unmatched bases: 5. The CDR3 spans 15 residues. The chain's CDR3 is CASSLPTDRGYGYTF. The CDR3 DNA sequence: TGTGCCAGCAGCTTACCCACGGACAGGGGGTATGGCTACACCTTC.

The rearrangement uses TRBV11-2 and TRBJ1-2, with 7 bases matching TRBD1. V gave up 8 bases and J gave up 3 bases; unmatched junction bases: 6. The CDR3 is 13 amino acids. Germline-derived CDR1 and CDR2 are SGHAT and FQNNGV. CDR3 sequence (DNA): TGTGCCAGCCGGGACAGAGATGACTATGGCTACACCTTC. Residues: CASRDRDDYGYTF.

CDR3 residues: CASSPRWQGNNEQFF. Here the CDR3 DNA reads TGTGCCAGCAGTCCTCGGTGGCAGGGGAACAATGAGCAGTTCTTC. The chain links TRBV6-4 to TRBJ2-1; D is perhaps TRBD1 (6 bases). Trimming stripped 5 bases from V and 5 bases from J, with 16 bases between. The CDR3 length is 15 residues. Germline V gene lookup returns CDR1 MRHNA and CDR2 SNTAGT.

V gene TRBV6-5 combines with J gene TRBJ1-1; the match to TRBD1 covers 7 bases. The germline CDR1 and CDR2 sequences are MNHEY and SVGAGI. The CDR3 has 15 amino acids. With 2 bases clipped from V and 1 base from J, the junction kept 4 bases outside the gene matches. The CDR3 sequence is CASSYMGQTNTEAFF. The CDR3 DNA sequence: TGTGCCAGCAGTTACATGGGACAGACGAACACTGAAGCTTTCTTT.